What follows are 14 T cell receptor beta chains derived from one specimen sequenced in a study of OX40 agonist ivuxolimab in advanced cancers. Profiling relied on immunoSEQ multiplex PCR, and the TCRdb table lists in-frame clones only, not all of them. The sample holds 60,000 to 80,000 clones, 80% to 90% seen once. The source material was CD4+ or CD8+ T cells sorted from blood, sampled in a trial of the OX40 agonist ivuxolimab. The receptors derive from an adult with an advanced solid tumor such as melanoma, head and neck, liver or kidney cancer.

This clone was picked up one time. This rearrangement joins TRBV19 to TRBJ2-7; D ambiguous. There are 14 residues in the CDR3. Per germline, CDR1 LNHDA and CDR2 SQIVND (reference sequence). V was cut by 1 base and J by 4 bases, with 11 bases left in between. CDR3 sequence reads: CASSIGTDPYEQYF. The CDR3 DNA reads TGTGCCAGTAGTATAGGGACCGATCCTTACGAGCAGTACTTC.

This clone has a single count. V and J are TRBV2 and TRBJ2-3; no firm D call. The germline V gene encodes CDR1 SNHLY and CDR2 FYNNEI. V gave up 2 bases and J gave up 6 bases, with 6 bases separating them. The CDR3 covers 12 residues. CDR3 nucleotide sequence: TGTGCCAGCAGTGAAATGTCGGATACGCAGTATTTT. It encodes CASSEMSDTQYF.

V is TRBV7-2 and J is TRBJ2-3; 13 nucleotides match TRBD2. CDR1 and CDR2 from the germline V gene are SGHTA and FQGNSA. The CDR3 extends over 18 amino acids. Losses at the gene ends were 0 bases for V and 1 base for J; bases not matched to a gene: 4. The CDR3 reads CASSLASGLAGGTDTQYF. The CDR3 nucleotides read TGTGCCAGCAGCTTAGCCTCTGGACTAGCGGGGGGCACAGATACGCAGTATTTT.

A single count supports this clone. This chain joins TRBV19 and TRBJ2-2; D possibly corresponds to TRBD1 (6 bases). The CDR3 is 14 amino acids. The germline V gene has CDR1 LNHDA and CDR2 SQIVND (reference sequence). Trimming took off 6 bases at V and 6 bases at J, with 14 bases between the two ends. The CDR3 loop reads CASRTGGWPGELFF. The CDR3 nucleotides read TGTGCCAGTAGGACAGGTGGCTGGCCCGGGGAGCTGTTTTTT.

The chain is built from TRBV9 and TRBJ2-7; unclear D gene. CDR3 size: 12 residues. V dropped 0 bases and J dropped 7 bases, with 8 bases sitting between them. Germline CDR1 is SGDLS and CDR2 is YYNGEE. The CDR3 region has the DNA TGTGCCAGCAGCGTAGACGCGAGGGAGCAGTACTTC. Residues: CASSVDAREQYF.

This rearrangement joins TRBV7-3 to TRBJ2-3, with 7 bases lining up with TRBD1. CDR1 SGHTA and CDR2 FQGTGA come from the germline V gene. The CDR3 contains 17 residues. With V trimmed by 5 bases and J by 4 bases, 15 bases remained unmatched. CDR3: CASSPGGPEWQADTQYF. Written as DNA, the CDR3 is TGTGCCAGCAGCCCAGGGGGTCCAGAGTGGCAGGCAGATACGCAGTATTTT. The variable domain in full, completed from reference TRBV7-3 and TRBJ2-3, reads GAGVSQTPSNKVTEKGKYVELRCDPISGHTALYWYRQSLGQGPEFLIYFQGTGAADDSGLPNDRFFAVRPEGSVSTLKIQRTERGDSAVYLCASSPGGPEWQADTQYFGPGTRLTVL.

The gene calls are TRBV5-3 and TRBJ2-7; 8 bases match TRBD1. TRBV5-3 is classed as an ORF, of uncertain function. J lost 2 bases, V lost 3 bases, and 7 bases had no gene match. This CDR3 spans 15 amino acids. In DNA, the CDR3 is TGTGCCAGAAGCTCCTCACAGGGGGTCGCCTACGAGCAGTACTTC. This codes for CARSSSQGVAYEQYF.

The rearrangement links TRBV10-1 to TRBJ2-2, with D hard to call. The CDR3 totals 14 residues. Germline V gene data show CDR1 as WNHNN and CDR2 as SYGVQD (reference sequence). V was shortened by 6 bases and J by 1 base, with 9 bases between the two germline ends. For the CDR3, the DNA is TGCGCCAGCAGCTCTCACATGAACACCGGGGAGCTGTTTTTT. This translates into CASSSHMNTGELFF.

About this clone itself: At one end the junction does not follow the germline gene, possibly because of a read error. The chain links TRBV7-7 to TRBJ2-1; D might be TRBD2 (6 bases). The CDR3 length is 15 residues. CDR1 and CDR2 from the germline V gene are SSHAT and FNYEAQ (reference sequence). CDR3 sequence reads: CASSSCRERNNEQFF. CDR3 DNA: TGTGCTAGCAGTTCTTGTCGGGAGAGGAACAATGAGCAGTTCTTC.

The chain employs TRBV7-8 and TRBJ2-1; a possible D gene is TRBD2 (6 bases). V was shortened by 5 bases and J by 8 bases, with 13 bases between the two germline ends. Germline CDR1 is SGHVS and CDR2 is FQNEAQ. The CDR3 is 13 amino acids. CDR3 coding DNA: TGTGCCAGCAGCCACACGCGGGACCATGAGCAGTTCTTC. Its protein product is CASSHTRDHEQFF. The full variable domain, completed using reference TRBV7-8 and TRBJ2-1, is GAGVSQSPRYKVAKRGQDVALRCDPISGHVSLFWYQQALGQGPEFLTYFQNEAQLDKSGLPSDRFFAERPEGSVSTLKIQRTQQEDSAVYLCASSHTRDHEQFFGPGTRLTVL.

The J gene is TRBJ1-5, the V gene TRBV2; TRBD1 agrees at 11 bases. V trimming: 6 bases; J trimming: 7 bases; junction bases outside the gene matches: 2. The CDR3 loop spans 13 amino acids. The germline V gene encodes CDR1 SNHLY and CDR2 FYNNEI. The DNA of the CDR3 is TGTGCCAGCAGAGGGACAGGGGGGCAGCCCCAGCATTTT. Encoded protein: CASRGTGGQPQHF.

This clone has just one count. The chain joins TRBV28 to TRBJ2-1; 7 nucleotides align to TRBD1. This CDR3 region has 12 residues. CDR1 MDHEN and CDR2 SYDVKM come from the germline V gene. V dropped 8 bases and J dropped 5; count of bases not matched to a gene: 3. In nucleotides, the CDR3 is TGTGCCAGCCTCACAGGGGACAATGAGCAGTTCTTC. As protein: CASLTGDNEQFF.

This chain joins TRBV27 and TRBJ1-1; D may be TRBD1 (6 bases). V lost 5 bases and J lost 1, with 14 bases in between. The CDR3 length is 15 residues. CDR1 and CDR2 from the germline V gene are MNHEY and SMNVEV (reference sequence). The CDR3 region is CASSRQWGPNTEAFF. CDR3 in DNA: TGTGCCAGCAGTCGCCAGTGGGGGCCGAACACTGAAGCTTTCTTT.

The V gene is TRBV5-1, the J gene TRBJ2-1; 9 bases map to TRBD2. The V gene's germline CDR1 is SGHRS and CDR2 YFSETQ. The CDR3 runs 15 residues. V shed 0 bases and J 7 bases; nucleotides not matched to a gene: 5. The CDR3 sequence: CASSLGLAGKNEQFF. The CDR3 DNA reads as TGCGCCAGCAGCTTGGGCCTAGCGGGAAAAAATGAGCAGTTCTTC. Supplemented by reference TRBV5-1 and TRBJ2-1, the full variable domain reads KAGVTQTPRYLIKTRGQQVTLSCSPISGHRSVSWYQQTPGQGLQFLFEYFSETQRNKGNFPGRFSGRQFSNSRSEMNVSTLELGDSALYLCASSLGLAGKNEQFFGPGTRLTVL.